Each of the 23 T cell receptor beta chains below was sequenced from the same sample in a study of post-analysis software for immune sequencing data. Findings and limits, study-wide: The study found TRBV5-6, TRBV5-1 and TRBV20-1 among roughly 5 TRBV segments more frequent in patients than controls.

The library was made from cDNA and included unique molecular identifiers. Using its own MiXCR run on the PCR reads, TCRdb lists one record per CDR3 protein. Counted here are hundreds of thousands of distinct CDR3 sequences, roughly 27% occurring once; the ten biggest clones make up 0.55% to 0.65%. For these TCRs, the target antigens are not known. The sample comprised blood. These receptors all come from a girl between 5 and 17 years old with multiple sclerosis.

V usage is TRBV5-5 and J usage is TRBJ2-4, with 8 bases fitting TRBD1. Trimming at V came to 4 bases and at J to 5 bases, leaving 8 bases not matched to a gene. This CDR3 has 15 residues. CDR1 is SGHKS, CDR2 YYEKEE, per germline (reference sequence). The CDR3, as DNA: TGTGCCAGCAGCGGAGGACAGGGAGAACAAAACATTCAGTACTTC. It translates to CASSGGQGEQNIQYF.

The V and J genes are TRBV7-2 and TRBJ2-5; D uncertain. Germline assignment: CDR1 SGHTA and CDR2 FQGNSA. Trimming left V 5 bases short and J 4 bases short, with 8 bases between. CDR3 length: 12 residues. This CDR3 is CASSAHRETQYF. CDR3 coding DNA: TGTGCCAGCAGCGCCCATAGAGAGACCCAGTACTTC.

There are a few counts of this clonotype. This chain uses TRBV20-1 with TRBJ2-7; perhaps TRBD2 as D (6 bases). Between the trimmed V and J ends, which lost 3 bases and 2 bases, there was a span of 11 bases. Germline V gene lookup returns CDR1 DFQATT and CDR2 SNEGSKA (reference sequence). The CDR3 extends over 13 amino acids. CDR3 protein: CSARVAGTYEQYF. CDR3 DNA: TGCAGTGCTAGGGTTGCGGGGACCTACGAGCAGTACTTC.

The chain combines TRBV6-6 with TRBJ2-7; D assignment may be TRBD1 or TRBD2 (5 bases each). CDR1 is MNHNY and CDR2 is SVGAGI in the germline V gene (reference sequence). V lost 5 bases to trimming and J lost 3 bases, with 11 bases between them. The CDR3 is 13 amino acids. CDR3 nucleotide sequence: TGTGCCAGCAGTCCCGGGACCCGCTACGAGCAGTACTTC. Its protein is CASSPGTRYEQYF.

This sequence joins TRBV5-1 and TRBJ1-1; 8 bases match TRBD1. V gave up 0 bases and J gave up 4 bases; unmatched junction bases: 5. Germline assignment: CDR1 SGHRS and CDR2 YFSETQ. The CDR3 spans 15 residues. CDR3 residues: CASSLVAGGFTEAFF. The CDR3 coding sequence is TGCGCCAGCAGCTTGGTGGCAGGGGGCTTCACTGAAGCTTTCTTT.

This chain uses TRBV12-3 or TRBV12-4 with TRBJ2-3, with D maybe TRBD2 (5 bases). The CDR3 runs to 14 residues. V lost 5 bases and J 4 bases, leaving 13 bases between the germline ends. The CDR3 here is CASSPGLQADTQYF. In DNA, the CDR3 is TGTGCCAGCAGTCCCGGACTGCAAGCAGATACGCAGTATTTT.

The chain joins TRBV20-1 to TRBJ2-1, with D unresolved. From germline, CDR1 is DFQATT and CDR2 SNEGSKA (reference sequence). This CDR3 is 14 amino acids long. V dropped 6 bases and J dropped 6 bases, with 18 bases sitting between them. CDR3 protein: CSAKILDVVNEQFF. CDR3 nucleotide sequence: TGCAGTGCCAAAATTTTGGACGTGGTCAATGAGCAGTTCTTC.

The chain carries TRBV20-1 and TRBJ2-1; D is possibly TRBD2 (5 bases). CDR3 size: 12 residues. The V and J ends lost 6 bases and 8 bases respectively, with 14 bases between them. The germline V gene has CDR1 DFQATT and CDR2 SNEGSKA (reference sequence). The CDR3 reads CSARLRRHEQFF. In nucleotides, the CDR3 is TGCAGTGCAAGACTACGTCGTCATGAGCAGTTCTTC.

The chain has TRBV5-1 and TRBJ1-2; D perhaps matches TRBD1 (6 bases). The length of the CDR3 is 15 residues. Germline assignment: CDR1 SGHRS and CDR2 YFSETQ. V was clipped by 4 bases and J by 8 bases, with 21 bases between them. The CDR3 loop is CASSPGSGVNEGYTF. Written as DNA, the CDR3 is TGCGCCAGCAGCCCTGGGTCAGGGGTGAACGAAGGCTACACCTTC.

This clonotype was counted only a few times. J is TRBJ2-5 and V is TRBV29-1, with TRBD1 matching over 9 bases. The CDR3 is 13 amino acids. Looked up from germline, CDR1 is SQVTM and CDR2 is ANQGSEA. V lost 3 bases to trimming and J lost 4 bases; unmatched junction nucleotides: 3. The chain's CDR3 is CSVDLGQGETQYF. CDR3 coding DNA: TGCAGCGTTGATTTGGGACAGGGAGAGACCCAGTACTTC.

Of note for this clonotype: At one end the junction does not follow the germline gene, possibly because of a read error. The genes are TRBV20-1 and TRBJ2-2; TRBD1 aligns across 10 bases. The CDR3 is 16 amino acids. Germline V gives CDR1 DFQATT, CDR2 SNEGSKA (reference sequence). CDR3 protein: CSAGTGDTADTGERFF. The CDR3 region has the DNA TGCAGTGCTGGGACAGGGGACACCGCGGACACCGGGGAGCGGTTTTTT.

The chain recombines TRBV29-1 with TRBJ1-1; tentatively, D is TRBD1 (5 bases). The germline V and J ends were trimmed by 7 bases and 4 bases, with 13 bases remaining between them. This CDR3 is 12 amino acids long. Germline CDR1 reads SQVTM; CDR2 reads ANQGSEA. The CDR3 nucleotides read TGCAGCGCGGACACCTCGAGCACTGAAGCTTTCTTT. This gives the protein CSADTSSTEAFF.

The rearrangement uses TRBV18 and TRBJ1-5; D is perhaps TRBD1 (5 bases). V was trimmed by 2 bases and J by 10 bases, leaving 15 bases between them. The CDR3 is 14 residues long. CDR1 is KGHSH, CDR2 LQKENI, per germline. Written as DNA, the CDR3 is TGTGCCAGCTCACCAGCCCGGGGCAGCCAACCCCAGCATTTT. Translation gives CASSPARGSQPQHF. The whole variable domain, remainder taken from reference TRBV18 and TRBJ1-5, is NAGVMQNPRHLVRRRGQEARLRCSPMKGHSHVYWYRQLPEEGLKFMVYLQKENIIDESGMPKERFSAEFPKEGPSILRIQQVVRGDSAAYFCASSPARGSQPQHFGDGTRLSIL.

This clonotype was seen a few times. One end of the junction does not line up with germline, which may come from a read error. This rearrangement joins TRBV2 to TRBJ2-7; no clear D gene. The CDR3 totals 14 residues. Germline V gene lookup returns CDR1 SNHLY and CDR2 FYNNEI. The CDR3 here is CAGSPQANSYEQYF. For the CDR3, the DNA is TGTGCCGGCAGCCCCCAGGCCAACTCCTACGAGCAGTACTTC.

Notes on this clonotype: A read error may be the cause here, since a much bigger clone is one base away. J is TRBJ2-4 and V is TRBV29-1; possibly TRBD1 for D (5 bases). CDR3 length: 13 residues. CDR1 and CDR2 from the germline V gene are SQVTM and ANQGSEA. The CDR3 nucleotides are TGCAGCATTGAAGGACAAAATAGAAACATTCAGTACTTC. Amino acids: CSIEGQNRNIQYF.

This chain uses TRBV6-5 with TRBJ2-6; the D is unclear. Trimming left V 0 bases short and J 0 bases short, with 9 bases between. CDR1 MNHEY and CDR2 SVGAGI come from the germline V gene. This CDR3 is built from 17 residues. This chain's CDR3 is CASSYSGLPSGANVLTF. CDR3 DNA sequence: TGTGCCAGCAGTTACTCGGGGTTGCCCTCTGGGGCCAACGTCCTGACTTTC.

This clonotype was recorded many times. CDR3 DNA: TGCAGCGTTGACTGGGGCTACGAGCAGTACTTC. Translation gives CSVDWGYEQYF. The chain uses TRBV29-1 and TRBJ2-7; D call uncertain. Trimming took off 3 bases at V and 3 bases at J, with 6 bases between the two ends. Germline values: CDR1 SQVTM, CDR2 ANQGSEA. The CDR3 contains 11 residues.

This clonotype has just a few counts. The V and J genes are TRBV12-3 or TRBV12-4 and TRBJ2-1; 7 bases map to TRBD2. The V segment lost 11 bases and the J segment 0 bases; nucleotides outside the gene matches: 19. The CDR3 sequence is 18 residues long. CDR3: CASAYVTAGVSSYNEQFF. The CDR3 DNA reads TGTGCCTCAGCGTATGTTACGGCGGGAGTGAGCTCCTACAATGAGCAGTTCTTC.

The table lists this clonotype with a few counts. The chain links TRBV27 to TRBJ1-5; D perhaps matches TRBD1 (5 bases). This CDR3 region has 13 residues. Germline V lookup: CDR1 MNHEY, CDR2 SMNVEV (reference sequence). Trimming left V 4 bases short and J 7 bases short, with 11 bases between. The CDR3 loop reads CASSWGGGQPQHF. In DNA form, the CDR3 reads TGTGCCAGCAGTTGGGGGGGTGGACAGCCCCAGCATTTT.

V gene TRBV2 combines with J gene TRBJ1-2; a possible D gene is TRBD1 (5 bases). Germline V gives CDR1 SNHLY, CDR2 FYNNEI. The CDR3 is made up of 12 amino acids. Between the trimmed V and J ends, which lost 8 bases and 8 bases, there was a span of 15 bases. The CDR3 loop is CASLPGGGGYTF. DNA of the CDR3: TGTGCCAGCCTACCGGGGGGAGGAGGCTACACCTTC.

The rearrangement links TRBV28 to TRBJ2-3, with D possibly matching TRBD2 (5 bases). This CDR3 spans 15 amino acids. V lost 5 bases, J lost 0 bases, and 12 bases lay in between. Germline V lookup: CDR1 MDHEN, CDR2 SYDVKM. The CDR3 here is CASSGRESSTDTQYF. The CDR3 bases are TGTGCCAGCAGTGGCCGGGAATCTAGCACAGATACGCAGTATTTT.

This clonotype was observed a few times. The chain carries TRBV7-2 and TRBJ2-5; TRBD1 agrees at 9 bases. V lost 7 bases to trimming and J lost 1 base; unmatched junction nucleotides: 4. From germline, CDR1 is SGHTA and CDR2 FQGNSA. The CDR3 consists of 14 residues. CDR3 protein: CASNVDRGQETQYF. The CDR3 coding sequence is TGTGCCAGCAACGTGGACAGGGGCCAAGAGACCCAGTACTTC.

The genes are TRBV6-4 and TRBJ1-1; D is ambiguous. The CDR3 totals 13 residues. Per the germline V gene, CDR1 is MRHNA and CDR2 is SNTAGT. V lost 0 bases to trimming and J lost 2 bases, with 4 bases between them. CDR3 DNA sequence: TGTGCCAGCAGTGACTCGGACAACACTGAAGCTTTCTTT. This encodes CASSDSDNTEAFF.